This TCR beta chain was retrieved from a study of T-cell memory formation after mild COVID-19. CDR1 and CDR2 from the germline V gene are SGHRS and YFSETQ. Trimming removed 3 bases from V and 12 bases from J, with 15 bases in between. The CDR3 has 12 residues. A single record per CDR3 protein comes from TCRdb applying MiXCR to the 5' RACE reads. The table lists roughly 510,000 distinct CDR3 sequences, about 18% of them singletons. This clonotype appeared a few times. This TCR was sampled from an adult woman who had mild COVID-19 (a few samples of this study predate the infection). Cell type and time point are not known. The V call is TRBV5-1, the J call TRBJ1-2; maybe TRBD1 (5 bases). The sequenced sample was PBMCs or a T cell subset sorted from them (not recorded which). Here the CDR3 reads CASSSEQASHTF. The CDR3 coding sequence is TGCGCCAGCAGCTCCGAACAGGCCTCCCACACCTTC.